Shown below are 18 T cell receptor beta chains from a single sample sequenced in a study of blood T cell repertoires in COVID-19 (dated by TCRdb to the early 2020s). Libraries were constructed by the immunoSEQ multiplex PCR assay. In its TCRdb copy, this immuneACCESS table keeps in-frame sequences only and misses some clones. Where compared with another copy, unresolved V genes explain less than half of these, and the others have no known cause. Within this sample are about 320,000 clones, with 87% of them counted one time only. The top ten constitute around 6% of the sample. Sequenced input: PBMCs or T cells enriched from blood (not recorded which). These receptors came from a woman younger than 45 who had recovered from COVID-19.

On this clone: This same CDR3 is encoded by further DNA sequences in the sample. V and J are TRBV7-8 and TRBJ1-1, with D perhaps matching TRBD1 (5 bases). This CDR3 spans 13 amino acids. V lost 5 bases and J 4 bases, leaving 11 bases between the germline ends. Germline CDR1 is SGHVS and CDR2 is FQNEAQ. For the CDR3, the DNA is TGTGCCAGCAGCCTCGGGGGAGGCACTGAAGCTTTCTTT. Protein: CASSLGGGTEAFF.

This chain uses TRBV30 with TRBJ1-2, with TRBD1 matching over 7 bases. Germline CDR1 reads GTSNPN; CDR2 reads SVGIG (reference sequence). The CDR3 has 15 residues. V was pared by 1 base and J by 5 bases, with 10 bases of the junction left unmatched. This CDR3 reads CAWSALPTGTYGYTF. The CDR3 region has the DNA TGTGCCTGGAGTGCCCTCCCGACAGGGACTTATGGCTACACCTTC. Full variable domain (rest looked up from reference TRBV30 and TRBJ1-2): SQTIHQWPATLVQPVGSPLSLECTVEGTSNPNLYWYRQAAGRGLQLLFYSVGIGQISSEVPQNLSASRPQDRQFILSSKKLLLSDSGFYLCAWSALPTGTYGYTFGSGTRLTVV.

There are a few counts of this clone. This chain links TRBV5-4 with TRBJ1-6, with D maybe TRBD1 (6 bases). In germline, CDR1 is SGHNT, CDR2 YYREEE (reference sequence). This CDR3 spans 18 amino acids. V dropped 3 bases and J dropped 5 bases, with 21 bases sitting between them. DNA for the CDR3: TGTGCCAGCAGCTCCCACACCCGGGGGGCTGTTAATAATTCACCCCTCCACTTT. Amino acid sequence: CASSSHTRGAVNNSPLHF.

V usage is TRBV30 and J usage is TRBJ1-3; 8 bases fit TRBD1. From germline, CDR1 is GTSNPN and CDR2 SVGIG (reference sequence). V trimming: 2 bases; J trimming: 4 bases; junction bases outside the gene matches: 7. The CDR3 has 15 amino acids. CDR3 nucleotides: TGTGCCTGGAGTCTCACGACAGGGGCCGGAAACACCATATATTTT. Its protein is CAWSLTTGAGNTIYF.

The chain uses TRBV7-2 and TRBJ1-1; D unclear. This CDR3 spans 12 amino acids. The V end was cut by 7 bases, the J end by 1 base, with 7 bases between. The germline V gene has CDR1 SGHTA and CDR2 FQGNSA. CDR3 coding DNA: TGTGCCAGCACCCACTCGAACACTGAAGCTTTCTTT. Its translation is CASTHSNTEAFF.

The V call is TRBV2, the J call TRBJ1-4, with unresolved D. The CDR3 spans 13 residues. Germline assignment: CDR1 SNHLY and CDR2 FYNNEI. Trimming removed 4 bases at V and 5 bases at J, with 8 bases between. The CDR3 DNA sequence: TGTGCCAGCAGTGCAACACCAAATGAAAAACTGTTTTTT. Protein sequence: CASSATPNEKLFF. Using reference TRBV2 and TRBJ1-4 for the parts outside the CDR3, the full variable domain is EPEVTQTPSHQVTQMGQEVILRCVPISNHLYFYWYRQILGQKVEFLVSFYNNEISEKSEIFDDQFSVERPDGSNFTLKIRSTKLEDSAMYFCASSATPNEKLFFGSGTQLSVL.

The genes are TRBV5-1 and TRBJ1-3; D unclear. Germline CDR1 is SGHRS and CDR2 is YFSETQ. The CDR3 extends over 14 amino acids. V shed 5 bases and J shed 2 bases, with 11 bases lying between them. Here the CDR3 DNA reads TGCGCCAGCAGTCCCGGTGATACTGGAAACACCATATATTTT. Residues: CASSPGDTGNTIYF. Full variable domain (rest looked up from reference TRBV5-1 and TRBJ1-3): KAGVTQTPRYLIKTRGQQVTLSCSPISGHRSVSWYQQTPGQGLQFLFEYFSETQRNKGNFPGRFSGRQFSNSRSEMNVSTLELGDSALYLCASSPGDTGNTIYFGEGSWLTVV.

CDR3 in amino acids: CASRSRGADTQYF. The DNA of the CDR3 is TGTGCCAGCAGGTCCAGGGGGGCAGATACGCAGTATTTT. The V and J genes are TRBV27 and TRBJ2-3; a weak D match, TRBD1 (7 bases). Germline values: CDR1 MNHEY, CDR2 SMNVEV (reference sequence). The CDR3 loop spans 13 amino acids. Trimming stripped 6 bases from V and 4 bases from J, with 11 bases between.

This clone was counted a single time. The chain carries TRBV7-2 and TRBJ1-3; a possible D gene is TRBD1 (5 bases). Germline V lookup: CDR1 SGHTA, CDR2 FQGNSA. The CDR3 is 14 residues long. V shed 6 bases and J shed 6 bases, with 15 bases lying between them. CDR3 DNA: TGTGCCAGCAGACCCGGGGGGACCTTAAACACCATATATTTT. Its protein is CASRPGGTLNTIYF.

The rearrangement links TRBV19 to TRBJ1-5; maybe TRBD1 (6 bases). Germline V gene data show CDR1 as LNHDA and CDR2 as SQIVND (reference sequence). Trimming left V 11 bases short and J 7 bases short, with 21 bases between. CDR3 length: 14 amino acids. DNA for the CDR3: TGTGCCGCCTCTGACCTCACAGGGATCCAGCCCCAGCATTTT. It encodes CAASDLTGIQPQHF.

The V call is TRBV7-2, the J call TRBJ2-7, with a weak D call TRBD2 (7 bases). CDR1 is SGHTA and CDR2 is FQGNSA in the germline V gene. This CDR3 is 14 amino acids long. The V end lost 5 bases, the J end lost 2 bases, and 13 bases lay between the germline ends. The CDR3, as DNA: TGTGCCAGCAGCCCTACGGGGGGCCCCTACGAGCAGTACTTC. Encoded protein: CASSPTGGPYEQYF. The whole variable domain, remainder taken from reference TRBV7-2 and TRBJ2-7, is GAGVSQSPSNKVTEKGKDVELRCDPISGHTALYWYRQSLGQGLEFLIYFQGNSAPDKSGLPSDRFSAERTGGSVSTLTIQRTQQEDSAVYLCASSPTGGPYEQYFGPGTRLTVT.

The chain employs TRBV6-5 and TRBJ1-6; D might be TRBD1 (6 bases). V was cut by 6 bases and J by 9 bases, with 12 bases left in between. Germline CDR1 is MNHEY and CDR2 is SVGAGI. The CDR3 length is 13 residues. CDR3 DNA sequence: TGTGCCAGCAGAAAGGGGACATCTTCACCCCTCCACTTT. Protein product: CASRKGTSSPLHF.

The V and J genes are TRBV25-1 and TRBJ1-3, with no clear D. CDR3 length equals 14 residues. Germline V gene data show CDR1 as MGHDK and CDR2 as SYGVNS. V lost 1 base and J lost 4, with 8 bases in between. The CDR3 is CASSEFTSGNTIYF. CDR3 bases: TGTGCCAGCAGTGAATTCACATCGGGAAACACCATATATTTT.

The chain joins TRBV13 to TRBJ1-6; 8 bases agree with TRBD1. V was pared by 2 bases and J by 8 bases, with 8 bases of the junction left unmatched. From germline, CDR1 is PRHDT and CDR2 FYEKMQ (reference sequence). There are 16 residues in the CDR3. The CDR3 here is CASSLYSGTGDSPLHF. As DNA, the CDR3 is TGTGCCAGCAGCTTATATTCCGGGACAGGCGATTCACCCCTCCACTTT.

Of note for this clone: Other DNA sequences in this specimen translate into the identical CDR3. The V and J genes are TRBV7-9 and TRBJ1-5, with D possibly TRBD1 on 6 matching bases. Germline CDR1 SEHNR, CDR2 FQNEAQ (reference sequence). V was shortened by 4 bases and J by 7 bases, with 8 bases between the two germline ends. The CDR3 spans 12 residues. The CDR3 sequence: CASSSQGQPQHF. CDR3 DNA: TGTGCCAGCAGCTCCCAGGGGCAGCCCCAGCATTTT.

Only one count was recorded for this clone. The V and J genes are TRBV5-8 and TRBJ1-2, with unresolved D. V lost 0 bases and J 7 bases, leaving 13 bases between the germline ends. Per the germline V gene, CDR1 is SGHTS and CDR2 is YDEGEE. The CDR3 is 14 residues long. CDR3 sequence: CASSLAGRVFGYTF. In DNA form, the CDR3 reads TGTGCCAGCAGCTTGGCCGGGAGGGTCTTTGGCTACACCTTC.

The V and J genes are TRBV18 and TRBJ2-7, with D tentatively TRBD1 (6 bases). Deletions cut 5 bases from V and 2 bases from J, with 10 bases between. CDR3 length: 13 residues. From germline, CDR1 is KGHSH and CDR2 LQKENI. This CDR3 is CASSSAGAYEQYF. For the CDR3, the DNA is TGTGCCAGCTCATCCGCAGGGGCCTACGAGCAGTACTTC. Supplemented by reference TRBV18 and TRBJ2-7, the full variable domain reads NAGVMQNPRHLVRRRGQEARLRCSPMKGHSHVYWYRQLPEEGLKFMVYLQKENIIDESGMPKERFSAEFPKEGPSILRIQQVVRGDSAAYFCASSSAGAYEQYFGPGTRLTVT.

The chain uses TRBV5-6 and TRBJ1-1; D possibly corresponds to TRBD1 (5 bases). V was cut by 4 bases and J by 8 bases, with 21 bases left in between. Germline V gene sequence: CDR1 SGHDT, CDR2 YYEEEE. This CDR3 region has 15 residues. The CDR3 DNA is TGTGCCAGCAGCCGGGGGTGGGTCGCACCCTCGGAAGCTTTCTTT. Translating it yields CASSRGWVAPSEAFF.